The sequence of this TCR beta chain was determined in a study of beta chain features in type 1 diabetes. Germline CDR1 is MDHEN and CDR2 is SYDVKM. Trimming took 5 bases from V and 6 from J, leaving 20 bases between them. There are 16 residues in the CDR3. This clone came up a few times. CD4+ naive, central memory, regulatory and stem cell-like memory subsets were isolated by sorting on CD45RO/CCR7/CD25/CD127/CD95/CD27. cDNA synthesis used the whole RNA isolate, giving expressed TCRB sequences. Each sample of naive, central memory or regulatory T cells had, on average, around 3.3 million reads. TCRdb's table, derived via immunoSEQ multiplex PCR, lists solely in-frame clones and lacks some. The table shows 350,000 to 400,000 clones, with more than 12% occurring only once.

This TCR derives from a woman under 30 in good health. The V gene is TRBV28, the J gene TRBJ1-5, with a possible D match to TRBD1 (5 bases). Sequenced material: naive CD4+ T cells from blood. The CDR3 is CASSTRGRRSVQPQHF. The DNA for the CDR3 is TGTGCCAGCAGTACAAGGGGAAGGAGATCAGTTCAGCCCCAGCATTTT.